The 29 T cell receptor beta chains below were found in one sample sequenced in a study of T cell responses to AZD1222 COVID-19 vaccine. Produced via immunoSEQ multiplex PCR; TCRdb's table is partial and in-frame only. Of under 130,000 clones in the sample, 85% to 90% were seen once. The sequencing here drew on peripheral blood, taken on day 0 of AZD1222 vaccination. The receptors were sampled from an adult in good health.

The rearrangement uses TRBV7-3 and TRBJ2-3; no clear D gene. Germline V gene data show CDR1 as SGHTA and CDR2 as FQGTGA. V gave up 1 base and J gave up 4 bases, with 6 bases separating them. The CDR3 totals 13 residues. This chain's CDR3 is CASSLNSPDTQYF. The CDR3 DNA follows: TGTGCCAGCAGCTTAAACAGCCCAGATACGCAGTATTTT.

The V and J genes are TRBV5-6 and TRBJ2-2; the match to TRBD2 covers 9 bases. This CDR3 is 15 amino acids long. V shed 3 bases, J shed 6 bases, and the junction held 6 bases outside the gene matches. Per the germline V gene, CDR1 is SGHDT and CDR2 is YYEEEE. CDR3 amino acids: CASSWSGRIAGELFF. The CDR3 DNA follows: TGTGCCAGCAGCTGGAGCGGGAGGATCGCCGGGGAGCTGTTTTTT.

The CDR3 nucleotides read TGTGCCAGCAGCTTGAACACAGATACGCAGTATTTT. It codes for CASSLNTDTQYF. The chain is built from TRBV11-2 and TRBJ2-3; D unresolved. V gave up 3 bases and J gave up 2 bases, with 3 bases separating them. The CDR3 runs to 12 residues. CDR1 SGHAT and CDR2 FQNNGV come from the germline V gene.

This sequence joins TRBV15 and TRBJ1-6; the D gene is possibly TRBD1 (5 bases). CDR3 length: 15 amino acids. Trimming left V 5 bases short and J 8 bases short, with 16 bases between. Germline values: CDR1 LNHNV, CDR2 YYDKDF (reference sequence). Written as DNA, the CDR3 is TGTGCCACCAGCGGGACCAGGAATATGGATTCACCCCTCCACTTT. It codes for CATSGTRNMDSPLHF. The full variable domain, in which reference TRBV15 and TRBJ1-6 provide the parts outside the CDR3, is DAMVIQNPRYQVTQFGKPVTLSCSQTLNHNVMYWYQQKSSQAPKLLFHYYDKDFNNEADTPDNFQSRRPNTSFCFLDIRSPGLGDTAMYLCATSGTRNMDSPLHFGNGTRLTVT.

CDR3 protein: CASSLPPRGFYNEQFF. CDR3 sequence (DNA): TGTGCCAGCAGTCTCCCCCCGCGTGGCTTCTACAATGAGCAGTTCTTC. The chain employs TRBV7-9 and TRBJ2-1, with D uncertain. The CDR3 extends over 16 amino acids. Germline V gene sequence: CDR1 SEHNR, CDR2 FQNEAQ (reference sequence). The V and J ends lost 6 bases and 3 bases respectively, with 18 bases between them.

The count of this clone is one. The V and J genes are TRBV7-9 and TRBJ1-4, with 7 bases identical to TRBD1. J lost 4 bases, V lost 1 base, and 3 bases had no gene match. The germline V gene encodes CDR1 SEHNR and CDR2 FQNEAQ (reference sequence). CDR3 length: 15 amino acids. The CDR3 DNA follows: TGTGCCAGCAGCTTAGGGGACAGCAATAATGAAAAACTGTTTTTT. Protein sequence: CASSLGDSNNEKLFF.

With respect to this clone: Other DNA variants within this sample encode the same CDR3. The V call is TRBV5-1, the J call TRBJ2-3; D uncertain. The germline gives CDR1 SGHRS, CDR2 YFSETQ. V was clipped by 4 bases and J by 1 base, with 10 bases between them. This CDR3 comprises 14 residues. Written as DNA, the CDR3 is TGCGCCAGCAGCCTGCTTCGGGGCACAGATACGCAGTATTTT. It specifies CASSLLRGTDTQYF.

The chain employs TRBV28 and TRBJ1-2; TRBD1 might be the D (6 bases). V was clipped by 8 bases and J by 4 bases, with 20 bases between them. Per the germline V gene, CDR1 is MDHEN and CDR2 is SYDVKM. The CDR3 loop spans 15 amino acids. Written as DNA, the CDR3 is TGTGCCAGCGGCCCCCGAGGACAGCTTTTCTATGGCTACACCTTC. It specifies CASGPRGQLFYGYTF.

The chain carries TRBV4-1 and TRBJ2-1; the D gene is possibly TRBD1 (5 bases). The CDR3 loop spans 16 amino acids. Trimming stripped 0 bases from V and 0 bases from J, with 9 bases between. Germline lookup yields CDR1 MGHRA and CDR2 YSYEKL. CDR3 residues: CASSQEDNPSYNEQFF. DNA for the CDR3: TGCGCCAGCAGCCAAGAGGACAACCCCTCCTACAATGAGCAGTTCTTC.

This clone appeared a few times. This chain uses TRBV7-3 with TRBJ1-6; no clear D. Germline CDR1 reads SGHTA; CDR2 reads FQGTGA. The CDR3 has 13 amino acids. V gave up 1 base and J gave up 11 bases, with 9 bases separating them. CDR3 sequence: CASSLRDETPLHF. CDR3 DNA: TGTGCCAGCAGCTTAAGAGATGAAACACCCCTCCACTTT.

A few counts support this clone. The chain carries TRBV7-2 and TRBJ1-4, with D uncertain. Per germline, CDR1 SGHTA and CDR2 FQGNSA. Trimming removed 5 bases from V and 8 bases from J, with 15 bases in between. The CDR3 covers 14 residues. CDR3 residues: CASSPREGGEKLFF. In DNA form, the CDR3 reads TGTGCCAGCAGCCCCCGGGAGGGTGGAGAAAAACTGTTTTTT.

The V gene is TRBV5-5, the J gene TRBJ2-7, with D possibly TRBD2 on 5 matching bases. Germline V CDR1 and CDR2: SGHKS, YYEKEE (reference sequence). This CDR3 region has 13 residues. Trimming shortened V by 0 bases and J by 9 bases, and 13 bases separated the two germline ends. CDR3 sequence reads: CASSLAGGLGQYF. CDR3 nucleotides: TGTGCCAGCAGCTTGGCTGGCGGGTTGGGGCAGTACTTC.

V usage is TRBV7-9 and J usage is TRBJ2-4; D is uncertain. This CDR3 contains 13 residues. V gave up 4 bases and J gave up 4 bases, with 8 bases separating them. The germline CDR1 and CDR2 sequences are SEHNR and FQNEAQ (reference sequence). The CDR3 reads CASSSDGKNIQYF. For the CDR3, the DNA is TGTGCCAGCAGCTCGGACGGAAAAAACATTCAGTACTTC.

This sequence joins TRBV18 and TRBJ1-4; 7 nucleotides align to TRBD1. The CDR3 is 15 residues long. Germline loops: CDR1 KGHSH, CDR2 LQKENI. The V and J ends lost 3 bases and 4 bases, in that order; junction bases with no gene match: 5. CDR3 DNA: TGTGCCAGCTCACCCCCGGCAGGGGGTAATGAAAAACTGTTTTTT. Its protein is CASSPPAGGNEKLFF.

The chain recombines TRBV5-6 with TRBJ2-1; D might be TRBD1 (6 bases). The V gene lost 4 bases and the J gene lost 9 bases, with 17 bases spanning the gap. This CDR3 is built from 14 residues. CDR1 and CDR2 (germline): SGHDT, YYEEEE. The CDR3 sequence: CASSTLTGFPEQFF. CDR3 in DNA: TGTGCCAGCAGCACATTGACAGGTTTCCCTGAGCAGTTCTTC.

This chain links TRBV3-1 (or the pseudogene TRBV3-2) with TRBJ1-1; 7 nucleotides agree with TRBD1. With 0 bases clipped from V and 6 bases from J, the junction kept 10 bases outside the gene matches. The CDR3 covers 16 residues. Germline values: CDR1 LGHDT, CDR2 YNNKEL (reference sequence). CDR3 sequence: CASSQDHRKGGSEAFF. The CDR3 region has the DNA TGTGCCAGCAGCCAAGATCACCGTAAAGGGGGCTCTGAAGCTTTCTTT.

The chain employs TRBV11-2 and TRBJ2-1; D gene unclear. This CDR3 region has 15 residues. Germline V gene data show CDR1 as SGHAT and CDR2 as FQNNGV. V was pared by 0 bases and J by 3 bases, with 9 bases between. As DNA, the CDR3 is TGTGCCAGCAGCTTAGATCGGGCTAGCTACAATGAGCAGTTCTTC. It codes for CASSLDRASYNEQFF.

The chain links TRBV7-3 to TRBJ2-1; 7 nucleotides agree with TRBD2. Trimming took 3 bases from V and 1 from J; bases not matched to a gene: 3. This CDR3 is 15 amino acids long. Germline V gene lookup returns CDR1 SGHTA and CDR2 FQGTGA. The CDR3 protein is CASSLGGKSYNEQFF. As DNA, the CDR3 is TGTGCCAGCAGCTTGGGGGGGAAATCCTACAATGAGCAGTTCTTC.

The chain combines TRBV28 with TRBJ2-7, with TRBD1 matching over 8 bases. The ends lost 8 bases at V and 2 bases at J; junction bases unmatched: 5. This CDR3 comprises 13 residues. Germline assignment: CDR1 MDHEN and CDR2 SYDVKM. The CDR3 DNA reads TGTGCCAGCGCCGGGACAGGAGCCTACGAGCAGTACTTC. It specifies CASAGTGAYEQYF.

This clone occurred once. The gene calls are TRBV5-1 and TRBJ2-2, with 7 bases aligning to TRBD2. J lost 5 bases, V lost 3 bases, and 4 bases had no gene match. Per the germline V gene, CDR1 is SGHRS and CDR2 is YFSETQ. This CDR3 is 14 amino acids long. CDR3 DNA: TGCGCCAGCAGCTCTAGCGGAACAACCGGGGAGCTGTTTTTT. This translates into CASSSSGTTGELFF.

The V gene is TRBV20-1, the J gene TRBJ1-1; D uncertain. This CDR3 contains 15 residues. The ends were cut back, 3 bases at V and 3 bases at J, with 17 bases in the middle. Germline V gene sequence: CDR1 DFQATT, CDR2 SNEGSKA (reference sequence). The CDR3 reads CSASEILTRDTEAFF. DNA for the CDR3: TGCAGTGCTAGTGAAATACTGACCCGAGACACTGAAGCTTTCTTT.

V and J are TRBV9 and TRBJ2-1; 8 bases fit TRBD2. The V segment lost 4 bases and the J segment 2 bases; nucleotides outside the gene matches: 5. Germline V lookup: CDR1 SGDLS, CDR2 YYNGEE. CDR3 size: 15 residues. CDR3 DNA sequence: TGTGCCAGCAGCCCCTCACTAGCGGCCTACAATGAGCAGTTCTTC. Its protein product is CASSPSLAAYNEQFF.

This clone turned up a few times. The chain employs TRBV29-1 and TRBJ2-7; D possibly corresponds to TRBD1 (8 bases). Germline V CDR1 and CDR2: SQVTM, ANQGSEA. The CDR3 runs 12 residues. Trimming took 6 bases from V and 4 from J, leaving 13 bases between them. The CDR3 sequence: CSVEQGGYEQYF. The CDR3 nucleotides read TGCAGCGTGGAACAGGGGGGGTACGAGCAGTACTTC.

This chain joins TRBV6-5 and TRBJ2-7, with no clear D. Germline CDR1 reads MNHEY; CDR2 reads SVGAGI. This CDR3 spans 13 amino acids. Trimming removed 9 bases from V and 1 base from J, with 13 bases in between. This chain's CDR3 is CASSEDGSYEQYF. As DNA, the CDR3 is TGTGCCAGTTCTGAGGACGGATCCTACGAGCAGTACTTC.

The count of this clone is one. V and J are TRBV18 and TRBJ2-1; TRBD1 might be the D (7 bases). This CDR3 has 13 amino acids. V was shortened by 6 bases and J by 4 bases, with 10 bases between the two germline ends. CDR1 is KGHSH, CDR2 LQKENI, per germline. CDR3 in DNA: TGTGCCAGCTCGCGGGGACAGTACAATGAGCAGTTCTTC. Amino acid sequence: CASSRGQYNEQFF.

The rearrangement uses TRBV28 and TRBJ1-1, with 7 bases lining up with TRBD1. Germline lookup yields CDR1 MDHEN and CDR2 SYDVKM. The CDR3 runs to 14 residues. V shed 4 bases, J shed 0 bases, and the junction held 2 bases outside the gene matches. The CDR3 here is CASSWDSMNTEAFF. CDR3 coding DNA: TGTGCCAGCAGTTGGGACAGCATGAACACTGAAGCTTTCTTT. Full variable domain (outside the CDR3, taken from reference TRBV28 and TRBJ1-1): DVKVTQSSRYLVKRTGEKVFLECVQDMDHENMFWYRQDPGLGLRLIYFSYDVKMKEKGDIPEGYSVSREKKERFSLILESASTNQTSMYLCASSWDSMNTEAFFGQGTRLTVV.

This clone was detected once. V usage is TRBV19 and J usage is TRBJ2-3; 12 positions agree with TRBD2. Trimming removed 3 bases from V and 3 bases from J; junction bases left unmatched: 4. The CDR3 totals 16 residues. From germline, CDR1 is LNHDA and CDR2 SQIVND (reference sequence). Here the CDR3 reads CASSILLAGGTDTQYF. The CDR3 nucleotides are TGTGCCAGTAGTATCTTACTAGCGGGAGGAACAGATACGCAGTATTTT.

The V and J genes are TRBV5-5 and TRBJ1-2; D not certain. The CDR3 sequence is 13 residues long. V lost 0 bases and J 4 bases, leaving 7 bases between the germline ends. Germline V gene data show CDR1 as SGHKS and CDR2 as YYEKEE (reference sequence). The CDR3 loop reads CASSLGGAYGYTF. CDR3 in DNA: TGTGCCAGCAGCTTGGGGGGAGCCTATGGCTACACCTTC. The full variable domain, rest sourced from reference TRBV5-5 and TRBJ1-2, is DAGVTQSPTHLIKTRGQQVTLRCSPISGHKSVSWYQQVLGQGPQFIFQYYEKEERGRGNFPDRFSARQFPNYSSELNVNALLLGDSALYLCASSLGGAYGYTFGSGTRLTVV.

This chain joins TRBV7-2 and TRBJ2-7; the D gene is possibly TRBD1 (6 bases). Germline CDR1 and CDR2: SGHTA and FQGNSA. This CDR3 is built from 15 residues. V was trimmed by 5 bases and J by 1 base, leaving 15 bases between them. CDR3 in DNA: TGTGCCAGCAGCATGCAGGGGTCGCGTTCCTACGAGCAGTACTTC. Its protein is CASSMQGSRSYEQYF.